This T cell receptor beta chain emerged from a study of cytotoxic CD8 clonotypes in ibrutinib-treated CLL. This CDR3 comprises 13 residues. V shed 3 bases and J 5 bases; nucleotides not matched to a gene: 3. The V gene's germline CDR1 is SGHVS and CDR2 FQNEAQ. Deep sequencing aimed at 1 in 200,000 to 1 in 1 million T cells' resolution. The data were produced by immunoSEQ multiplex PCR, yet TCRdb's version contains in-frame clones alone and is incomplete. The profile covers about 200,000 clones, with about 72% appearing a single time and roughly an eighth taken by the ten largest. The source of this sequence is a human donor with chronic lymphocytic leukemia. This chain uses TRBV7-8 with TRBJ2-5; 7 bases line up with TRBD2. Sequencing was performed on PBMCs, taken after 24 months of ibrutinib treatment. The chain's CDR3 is CASSFRGSETQYF. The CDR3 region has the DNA TGTGCCAGCAGCTTTCGCGGGAGTGAGACCCAGTACTTC.